Presented here are 28 T cell receptor beta chains from one specimen sequenced in a study of shared clonotypes between healthy human individuals. The table came from immunoSEQ multiplex PCR; TCRdb's copy has only in-frame clones and leaves some out. The sample lists about 2 million clones, roughly 95% occurring once. Terminally differentiated effector memory CD45RA+ cells were excluded from the naive CD8 cells, which were CD45RO-negative and positively selected for CCR7. The source material was naive CD8+ T cells sorted from blood. These receptors were collected from a man aged 18 to 30 in good health.

A single count supports this clone. The sample contains more than one DNA sequence encoding this CDR3. The rearrangement links TRBV5-1 to TRBJ1-5; D is uncertain. The CDR3 runs to 13 residues. Per the germline V gene, CDR1 is SGHRS and CDR2 is YFSETQ. V gave up 3 bases and J gave up 4 bases, with 8 bases separating them. The CDR3 loop reads CASSSDGNQPQHF. The CDR3 bases are TGCGCCAGCAGCTCGGACGGGAATCAGCCCCAGCATTTT.

The chain is built from TRBV28 and TRBJ2-2; tentatively, D is TRBD1 (6 bases). The CDR3 spans 14 residues. V was cut by 6 bases and J by 3 bases, with 11 bases left in between. CDR1 is MDHEN and CDR2 is SYDVKM in the germline V gene. The CDR3 sequence is CASRPDSYTGELFF. The CDR3, as DNA: TGTGCCAGCAGACCGGACAGTTACACCGGGGAGCTGTTTTTT. The whole variable domain, remainder taken from reference TRBV28 and TRBJ2-2, is DVKVTQSSRYLVKRTGEKVFLECVQDMDHENMFWYRQDPGLGLRLIYFSYDVKMKEKGDIPEGYSVSREKKERFSLILESASTNQTSMYLCASRPDSYTGELFFGEGSRLTVL.

The chain uses TRBV6-1 and TRBJ2-1; D gene ambiguous. Trimming removed 1 base from V and 0 bases from J, with 7 bases in between. This CDR3 is 15 amino acids long. Per germline, CDR1 MNHNS and CDR2 SASEGT. CDR3 DNA sequence: TGTGCCAGCAGTGAAGACTTAATCTCCTACAATGAGCAGTTCTTC. This gives the protein CASSEDLISYNEQFF.

The chain employs TRBV30 and TRBJ2-1; no firm D call. This CDR3 has 13 amino acids. Germline V gives CDR1 GTSNPN, CDR2 SVGIG (reference sequence). The germline V and J ends were trimmed by 0 bases and 4 bases, with 7 bases remaining between them. This CDR3 reads CAWSVFRYNEQFF. The DNA for the CDR3 is TGTGCCTGGAGTGTATTCAGGTACAATGAGCAGTTCTTC.

This clone appeared once. The rearrangement joins TRBV7-9 to TRBJ2-4; TRBD2 matches at 9 bases. V dropped 3 bases and J dropped 4; count of bases not matched to a gene: 7. Germline V gene data show CDR1 as SEHNR and CDR2 as FQNEAQ (reference sequence). This CDR3 contains 16 residues. CDR3 nucleotide sequence: TGTGCCAGCAGCTTGACTAGCGGCTACTCGAAAAACATTCAGTACTTC. Its translation: CASSLTSGYSKNIQYF.

The V gene is TRBV9, the J gene TRBJ2-1; TRBD2 aligns across 8 bases. V gave up 3 bases and J gave up 1 base; unmatched junction bases: 6. The germline V gene encodes CDR1 SGDLS and CDR2 YYNGEE. There are 16 residues in the CDR3. The CDR3 sequence is CASSGGGLTSYNEQFF. Here the CDR3 DNA reads TGTGCCAGCAGCGGCGGGGGGCTTACTTCCTACAATGAGCAGTTCTTC. Full variable domain (remainder filled in from reference TRBV9 and TRBJ2-1): DSGVTQTPKHLITATGQRVTLRCSPRSGDLSVYWYQQSLDQGLQFLIQYYNGEERAKGNILERFSAQQFPDLHSELNLSSLELGDSALYFCASSGGGLTSYNEQFFGPGTRLTVL.

The chain uses TRBV9 and TRBJ2-7; 9 positions agree with TRBD1. The V and J ends lost 4 bases and 3 bases, in that order; junction bases with no gene match: 8. Germline V gene data show CDR1 as SGDLS and CDR2 as YYNGEE. The CDR3 is 15 residues long. The CDR3 spells CASSTGTGGFYEQYF. In DNA, the CDR3 is TGTGCCAGCAGCACAGGAACAGGGGGCTTCTACGAGCAGTACTTC.

The chain has TRBV5-4 and TRBJ2-5, with 12 bases that match TRBD2. Germline V lookup: CDR1 SGHNT, CDR2 YYREEE (reference sequence). V lost 3 bases, J lost 4 bases, and 10 bases stayed unmatched. The CDR3 has 17 amino acids. CDR3 loop: CASSSKSSGGALETQYF. Written as DNA, the CDR3 is TGTGCCAGCAGCTCTAAGTCTAGCGGGGGGGCCTTAGAGACCCAGTACTTC.

The chain joins TRBV6-6 to TRBJ1-2; D gene unclear. Looked up from germline, CDR1 is MNHNY and CDR2 is SVGAGI (reference sequence). Trimming removed 2 bases from V and 6 bases from J, with 10 bases in between. CDR3 size: 13 residues. This CDR3 reads CASSYGWLDGYTF. As DNA, the CDR3 is TGTGCCAGCAGTTACGGGTGGTTGGATGGCTACACCTTC.

This rearrangement joins TRBV5-1 to TRBJ2-7; tentatively, D is TRBD1 or TRBD2 (5 bases each). The CDR3 has 15 amino acids. Trimming took off 0 bases at V and 0 bases at J, with 10 bases between the two ends. The germline V gene encodes CDR1 SGHRS and CDR2 YFSETQ. The CDR3 region has the DNA TGCGCCAGCAGCTTGGCAGCAGGGAGCTCCTACGAGCAGTACTTC. Translated, it gives CASSLAAGSSYEQYF.

The CDR3 sequence is CASSPINGGAPGNTIYF. In nucleotides, the CDR3 is TGTGCCAGCAGCCCCATTAACGGGGGCGCCCCTGGAAACACCATATATTTT. This chain connects TRBV7-8 to TRBJ1-3; a possible D gene is TRBD1 (6 bases). The CDR3 has 17 amino acids. Germline assignment: CDR1 SGHVS and CDR2 FQNEAQ. Trimming cost V 5 bases and J 2 bases, with 19 bases left between them.

Worth noting for this clone: Other DNA sequences from this sample encode an identical CDR3 as well. The chain joins TRBV9 to TRBJ2-5, with a possible D match to TRBD2 (6 bases). The length of the CDR3 is 13 residues. Germline lookup yields CDR1 SGDLS and CDR2 YYNGEE. Trimming shortened V by 2 bases and J by 2 bases, and 7 bases separated the two germline ends. The CDR3 loop reads CASSVEGQETQYF. The CDR3 bases are TGTGCCAGCAGCGTGGAGGGACAAGAGACCCAGTACTTC.

This clone was seen only once. The same CDR3 arises from other DNA sequences in this sample as well. The chain couples TRBV13 to TRBJ2-1; D ambiguous. Trimming took off 5 bases at V and 5 bases at J, with 10 bases between the two ends. Germline CDR1 PRHDT, CDR2 FYEKMQ (reference sequence). CDR3 size: 13 residues. CDR3 DNA sequence: TGTGCCAGCAGCCTATTACTCGACAATGAGCAGTTCTTC. Its translation is CASSLLLDNEQFF. The variable domain in full, completed from reference TRBV13 and TRBJ2-1, reads AAGVIQSPRHLIKEKRETATLKCYPIPRHDTVYWYQQGPGQDPQFLISFYEKMQSDKGSIPDRFSAQQFSDYHSELNMSSLELGDSALYFCASSLLLDNEQFFGPGTRLTVL.

The chain carries TRBV27 and TRBJ1-5; D is possibly TRBD1 (5 bases). V lost 0 bases, J lost 3 bases, and 12 bases lay in between. There are 16 residues in the CDR3. Germline CDR1 is MNHEY and CDR2 is SMNVEV (reference sequence). The CDR3 is CASSLSAGGSNQPQHF. The CDR3 nucleotides read TGTGCCAGCAGTTTATCCGCGGGGGGGTCCAATCAGCCCCAGCATTTT.

Comments on this clone: The sample has other DNA sequences that encode this CDR3 too. The CDR3 reads CASSAGQGSTDTQYF. The CDR3 bases are TGTGCCAGCAGCGCGGGACAGGGGAGCACAGATACGCAGTATTTT. The chain employs TRBV9 and TRBJ2-3, with TRBD1 matching 10 bases. The CDR3 runs 15 residues. From germline, CDR1 is SGDLS and CDR2 YYNGEE. V was pared by 3 bases and J by 0 bases, with 1 base of the junction left unmatched.

The chain uses TRBV30 and TRBJ2-1; the match to TRBD1 covers 8 bases. The CDR3 runs 15 residues. The junction had 10 bases not matched to a gene; V was cut back by 5 bases and J by 4 bases. From germline, CDR1 is GTSNPN and CDR2 SVGIG (reference sequence). The CDR3 spells CAWAGGLGLYNEQFF. The CDR3 DNA sequence: TGTGCCTGGGCAGGGGGCTTGGGGTTATACAATGAGCAGTTCTTC.

The CDR3 DNA reads TGTGCCAGCAGCTCCCCCGGAACAGATACGCAGTATTTT. It is translated as CASSSPGTDTQYF. V gene TRBV5-8 combines with J gene TRBJ2-3; no reliable D call. CDR1 is SGHTS, CDR2 YDEGEE, per germline. The CDR3 covers 13 residues. The V end was cut by 3 bases, the J end by 3 bases, with 8 bases between. Based on the CDR3 plus reference TRBV5-8 and TRBJ2-3, the full variable domain is EAGVTQSPTHLIKTRGQQATLRCSPISGHTSVYWYQQALGLGLQFLLWYDEGEERNRGNFPPRFSGRQFPNYSSELNVNALELEDSALYLCASSSPGTDTQYFGPGTRLTVL.

CDR3 region: CASSGGIGTDTQYF. CDR3 DNA: TGTGCCAGCTCCGGGGGTATCGGCACAGATACGCAGTATTTT. J is TRBJ2-3 and V is TRBV7-9, with a possible D match to TRBD2 (6 bases). The V gene lost 8 bases and the J gene lost 1 base, with 13 bases spanning the gap. Germline CDR1 SEHNR, CDR2 FQNEAQ (reference sequence). The CDR3 contains 14 residues.

The chain is built from TRBV27 and TRBJ2-5, with 7 bases identical to TRBD1. The V gene's germline CDR1 is MNHEY and CDR2 SMNVEV (reference sequence). The length of the CDR3 is 16 residues. The ends lost 6 bases at V and 0 bases at J; junction bases unmatched: 10. CDR3 in amino acids: CASSPGTVSYQETQYF. CDR3 bases: TGTGCCAGCAGCCCAGGGACAGTTTCTTACCAAGAGACCCAGTACTTC.

The rearrangement links TRBV11-2 to TRBJ2-1; perhaps TRBD1 as D (5 bases). Trimming took off 1 base at V and 5 bases at J, with 12 bases between the two ends. The CDR3 consists of 15 residues. Germline values: CDR1 SGHAT, CDR2 FQNNGV. CDR3 nucleotide sequence: TGTGCCAGCAGCTTAGTAGGGGTTTTCCACAATGAGCAGTTCTTC. This gives the protein CASSLVGVFHNEQFF. Combining the CDR3 with reference TRBV11-2 and TRBJ2-1 gives the whole variable domain EAGVAQSPRYKIIEKRQSVAFWCNPISGHATLYWYQQILGQGPKLLIQFQNNGVVDDSQLPKDRFSAERLKGVDSTLKIQPAKLEDSAVYLCASSLVGVFHNEQFFGPGTRLTVL.

This sequence joins TRBV6-5 and TRBJ2-7; 9 bases match TRBD2. In germline, CDR1 is MNHEY, CDR2 SVGAGI. Trimming took 4 bases from V and 3 from J; bases not matched to a gene: 7. The CDR3 has 15 amino acids. This chain's CDR3 is CASSFAGGGGYEQYF. The CDR3 nucleotides are TGTGCCAGCAGTTTCGCCGGCGGGGGGGGCTACGAGCAGTACTTC.

On this clone: Distinct nucleotide sequences in the sample also encode this CDR3. CDR3: CASSQVGQGSYNEQFF. The CDR3 coding sequence is TGCGCCAGCAGCCAAGTCGGACAGGGTTCCTACAATGAGCAGTTCTTC. The chain carries TRBV4-1 and TRBJ2-1; TRBD1 matches at 8 bases. After removal of 1 base from V and 1 base from J, the junction contained 3 bases not matched to a gene. Germline lookup yields CDR1 MGHRA and CDR2 YSYEKL. The CDR3 consists of 16 residues.

Here the CDR3 reads CASSPRTVENTEAFF. Here the CDR3 DNA reads TGTGCCAGCAGCCCTCGGACAGTTGAGAACACTGAAGCTTTCTTT. The chain recombines TRBV7-9 with TRBJ1-1, with D possibly TRBD1 on 6 matching bases. V gave up 5 bases and J gave up 1 base, with 14 bases separating them. Germline V gene lookup returns CDR1 SEHNR and CDR2 FQNEAQ (reference sequence). This CDR3 has 15 residues.

This chain uses TRBV7-9 with TRBJ1-1; 7 bases line up with TRBD1. The CDR3 length is 12 residues. Germline lookup yields CDR1 SEHNR and CDR2 FQNEAQ (reference sequence). V gave up 4 bases and J gave up 7 bases; unmatched junction bases: 3. The CDR3 region is CASSWGTDEAFF. The CDR3 DNA sequence: TGTGCCAGCAGCTGGGGGACAGATGAAGCTTTCTTT.

The V and J genes are TRBV4-1 and TRBJ2-7, with TRBD2 matching 11 bases. The junction had 9 bases not matched to a gene; V was cut back by 4 bases and J by 4 bases. Germline assignment: CDR1 MGHRA and CDR2 YSYEKL. CDR3 size: 16 residues. CDR3 residues: CASSPGLAEGVYEQYF. The CDR3 DNA reads as TGCGCCAGCAGCCCGGGACTAGCGGAGGGGGTTTACGAGCAGTACTTC.

The rearrangement joins TRBV4-3 to TRBJ2-1; possibly TRBD1 for D (5 bases). The CDR3 consists of 15 residues. V dropped 0 bases and J dropped 3 bases, with 9 bases sitting between them. From germline, CDR1 is LGHNA and CDR2 YSLEER. In DNA, the CDR3 is TGCGCCAGCAGCCAAGATAGGACAATCTACAATGAGCAGTTCTTC. This gives the protein CASSQDRTIYNEQFF.

This chain connects TRBV12-5 to TRBJ2-3, with 8 nucleotides matching TRBD1. In germline, CDR1 is LGHNT, CDR2 FRNRAP. V was clipped by 0 bases and J by 4 bases; unmatched bases: 18. The CDR3 is 20 amino acids. This chain's CDR3 is CASGLVGPIFGQGAPDTQYF. CDR3 in DNA: TGTGCTAGTGGTTTGGTAGGGCCGATTTTTGGACAGGGAGCCCCAGATACGCAGTATTTT. The whole variable domain, remainder taken from reference TRBV12-5 and TRBJ2-3, is DARVTQTPRHKVTEMGQEVTMRCQPILGHNTVFWYRQTMMQGLELLAYFRNRAPLDDSGMPKDRFSAEMPDATLATLKIQPSEPRDSAVYFCASGLVGPIFGQGAPDTQYFGPGTRLTVL.

This clone was recorded once. This chain links TRBV27 with TRBJ2-5; 8 nucleotides agree with TRBD1. Germline values: CDR1 MNHEY, CDR2 SMNVEV (reference sequence). The CDR3 length is 15 residues. J lost 4 bases, V lost 0 bases, and 4 bases had no gene match. The CDR3 DNA is TGTGCCAGCAGTTTATCAGCCAGGGGGCTAGAGACCCAGTACTTC. This translates into CASSLSARGLETQYF.